The 18 T cell receptor beta chains in this list originate from one sample, sequenced in a study of blood T cell repertoires in COVID-19. Profiling relied on immunoSEQ multiplex PCR, and the TCRdb table lists in-frame clones only, not all of them. The data hold 150,000 or so clones, with roughly 80% observed a single time. Sample: PBMCs or T cells enriched from blood (not recorded which). The receptor source for this set is a woman aged 50 to 60 who had recovered from COVID-19.

The table lists this clone with a few counts. In DNA form, the CDR3 reads TGTGCCAGCAGCTTAGCGCTGGCAGGTAATTCACCCCTCCACTTT. It encodes CASSLALAGNSPLHF. The chain employs TRBV7-9 and TRBJ1-6, with unresolved D. This CDR3 is 15 amino acids long. The germline V and J ends were trimmed by 0 bases and 6 bases, with 9 bases remaining between them. The germline V gene encodes CDR1 SEHNR and CDR2 FQNEAQ (reference sequence). Using reference TRBV7-9 and TRBJ1-6 for the parts outside the CDR3, the full variable domain is DTGVSQNPRHKITKRGQNVTFRCDPISEHNRLYWYRQTLGQGPEFLTYFQNEAQLEKSRLLSDRFSAERPKGSFSTLEIQRTEQGDSAMYLCASSLALAGNSPLHFGNGTRLTVT.

The chain joins TRBV28 to TRBJ1-4; D is undetermined. The V gene lost 2 bases and the J gene lost 3 bases, with 4 bases spanning the gap. The CDR3 is made up of 13 amino acids. CDR1 and CDR2 from the germline V gene are MDHEN and SYDVKM. CDR3 DNA sequence: TGTGCCAGCAGTTTACGTTCTAATGAAAAACTGTTTTTT. Protein sequence: CASSLRSNEKLFF.

This clone was recorded once. In DNA form, the CDR3 reads TGTGCCAGTAGCCTAGCGGGGGGCTTGTACAATGAGCAGTTCTTC. The encoded protein is CASSLAGGLYNEQFF. J is TRBJ2-1 and V is TRBV19, with 11 bases fitting TRBD2. After removal of 6 bases from V and 4 bases from J, the junction contained 5 bases not matched to a gene. This CDR3 is built from 15 residues. In germline, CDR1 is LNHDA, CDR2 SQIVND (reference sequence).

The chain carries TRBV19 and TRBJ2-3; 7 nucleotides line up with TRBD2. The germline gives CDR1 LNHDA, CDR2 SQIVND (reference sequence). The CDR3 runs to 11 residues. J was trimmed by 11 bases and V by 11 bases; bases with no gene match: 10. For the CDR3, the DNA is TGTGCCTGCCACCGGGGGGTGGAGCAGTATTTT. Amino acid sequence: CACHRGVEQYF.

V gene TRBV15 combines with J gene TRBJ2-3; D may be TRBD2 (5 bases). This CDR3 has 15 residues. Trimming took off 0 bases at V and 4 bases at J, with 11 bases between the two ends. In germline, CDR1 is LNHNV, CDR2 YYDKDF (reference sequence). The CDR3 sequence: CATSRDNAGADTQYF. The CDR3 DNA reads as TGTGCCACCAGCAGAGATAACGCCGGGGCAGATACGCAGTATTTT.

The genes are TRBV27 and TRBJ1-6, with 8 bases fitting TRBD1. The germline V gene has CDR1 MNHEY and CDR2 SMNVEV (reference sequence). The CDR3 extends over 15 amino acids. V was pared by 0 bases and J by 8 bases, with 3 bases of the junction left unmatched. Here the CDR3 DNA reads TGTGCCAGCAGTTTATCTGGACAGGGTTATTCACCCCTCCACTTT. Protein product: CASSLSGQGYSPLHF.

This CDR3 is CASSNTGVRGYTF. The CDR3 coding sequence is TGTGCCAGTAGTAATACAGGGGTTCGGGGCTACACCTTC. This chain uses TRBV19 with TRBJ1-2; TRBD1 matches 7 bases. This CDR3 spans 13 amino acids. V lost 4 bases, J lost 8 bases, and 7 bases stayed unmatched. Germline V CDR1 and CDR2: LNHDA, SQIVND (reference sequence). Filled out from reference TRBV19 and TRBJ1-2, the complete variable domain reads DGGITQSPKYLFRKEGQNVTLSCEQNLNHDAMYWYRQDPGQGLRLIYYSQIVNDFQKGDIAEGYSVSREKKESFPLTVTSAQKNPTAFYLCASSNTGVRGYTFGSGTRLTVV.

The genes are TRBV7-9 and TRBJ1-1; the D gene is possibly TRBD1 (6 bases). The CDR3 has 17 residues. CDR1 SEHNR and CDR2 FQNEAQ come from the germline V gene (reference sequence). With 1 base removed from V and 0 bases from J, the gap between germline ends came to 15 bases. The CDR3, as DNA: TGTGCCAGCAGCTTAGAACGGACAGTACTCATGAACACTGAAGCTTTCTTT. Translated: CASSLERTVLMNTEAFF. The complete variable domain, with remaining parts taken from reference TRBV7-9 and TRBJ1-1, reads DTGVSQNPRHKITKRGQNVTFRCDPISEHNRLYWYRQTLGQGPEFLTYFQNEAQLEKSRLLSDRFSAERPKGSFSTLEIQRTEQGDSAMYLCASSLERTVLMNTEAFFGQGTRLTVV.

There are a few counts of this clone. The chain combines TRBV24-1 with TRBJ2-1; 8 bases are shared with TRBD1. Germline V CDR1 and CDR2: KGHDR, SFDVKD. The CDR3 spans 14 residues. The ends lost 3 bases at V and 15 bases at J; junction bases unmatched: 12. The CDR3 bases are TGTGCCACCAGTGATAACTCGGGACAGGCCTTTTCGTTCTTC. It yields the protein CATSDNSGQAFSFF.

This sequence joins TRBV28 and TRBJ1-1; TRBD1 is a possible D gene (5 bases). V gave up 5 bases and J gave up 8 bases, with 9 bases separating them. The germline gives CDR1 MDHEN, CDR2 SYDVKM. The CDR3 sequence is 11 residues long. The CDR3 DNA is TGTGCCAGCAGTACAGGTCTCGAAGCTTTCTTT. As protein: CASSTGLEAFF.

The chain combines TRBV6-5 with TRBJ1-5; 7 positions match TRBD1. V was clipped by 9 bases and J by 5 bases; unmatched bases: 7. CDR1 is MNHEY and CDR2 is SVGAGI in the germline V gene. The CDR3 spans 13 residues. CDR3 in amino acids: CASQRGRDQPQHF. Written as DNA, the CDR3 is TGTGCCAGTCAGAGGGGGCGCGATCAGCCCCAGCATTTT.

The chain carries TRBV2 and TRBJ1-1; TRBD1 matches at 8 bases. J was trimmed by 1 base and V by 6 bases; bases with no gene match: 7. CDR3 size: 15 residues. Germline V CDR1 and CDR2: SNHLY, FYNNEI. CDR3 residues: CASRDRTGRNTEAFF. The DNA of the CDR3 is TGTGCCAGCAGGGATAGGACAGGGCGGAACACTGAAGCTTTCTTT.

The CDR3 DNA follows: TGTGCCAGCAGCCAATCGTCTTGGACTAGCGGGGGGTTTAGCTCCTACAATGAGCAGTTCTTC. Translated: CASSQSSWTSGGFSSYNEQFF. The genes are TRBV3-1 (or the pseudogene TRBV3-2) and TRBJ2-1; 14 bases are shared with TRBD2. This CDR3 spans 21 amino acids. Trimming cost V 2 bases and J 0 bases; bases outside gene matches: 12. In germline, CDR1 is LGHDT, CDR2 YNNKEL (reference sequence).

This clone was found a few times. This chain uses TRBV4-1 with TRBJ1-5; tentative D call: TRBD1 (6 bases). Germline V gives CDR1 MGHRA, CDR2 YSYEKL. The CDR3 is 17 amino acids. V was pared by 2 bases and J by 7 bases, with 21 bases between. Here the CDR3 DNA reads TGCGCCAGCAGCCAACGCCCTCCGGGACAATTTCGGCAGCCCCAGCATTTT. It encodes CASSQRPPGQFRQPQHF.

This chain links TRBV7-2 with TRBJ1-2, with TRBD1 identical over 9 bases. Losses at the gene ends were 5 bases for V and 3 bases for J; bases not matched to a gene: 10. This CDR3 has 16 residues. Germline V gene lookup returns CDR1 SGHTA and CDR2 FQGNSA. CDR3 region: CASSVLPGQGHYGYTF. DNA for the CDR3: TGTGCCAGCAGCGTCCTGCCGGGACAGGGTCACTATGGCTACACCTTC.

This chain joins TRBV29-1 and TRBJ1-1; 8 bases are a match to TRBD1. J was trimmed by 0 bases and V by 7 bases; bases with no gene match: 16. This CDR3 is built from 17 residues. The germline V gene has CDR1 SQVTM and CDR2 ANQGSEA. The CDR3: CSAGPGTGFRMNTEAFF. As DNA, the CDR3 is TGCAGCGCTGGGCCAGGGACAGGATTCAGGATGAACACTGAAGCTTTCTTT.

The chain couples TRBV3-1 (or the pseudogene TRBV3-2) to TRBJ1-1; D is unresolved. The CDR3 has 15 residues. CDR1 and CDR2 (germline): LGHDT, YNNKEL (reference sequence). The ends were cut back, 1 base at V and 4 bases at J, with 13 bases in the middle. In DNA form, the CDR3 reads TGTGCCAGCAGCCAAGGGTCCGGGTTGGGCACTGAAGCTTTCTTT. Its translation: CASSQGSGLGTEAFF.

The chain combines TRBV19 with TRBJ1-1; TRBD1 agrees at 10 bases. Germline CDR1 and CDR2: LNHDA and SQIVND (reference sequence). After removal of 4 bases from V and 6 bases from J, the junction contained 11 bases not matched to a gene. CDR3 length: 16 residues. The chain's CDR3 is CASSKNPGQGPAEAFF. CDR3 coding DNA: TGTGCCAGTAGTAAAAATCCGGGACAGGGGCCCGCTGAAGCTTTCTTT.